Below are 3 T cell receptor beta chains sequenced from a single sample in a study of shared clonotypes between healthy human individuals. TCRdb's copy holds only in-frame clones and misses some; the assay was immunoSEQ multiplex PCR. The profile shows roughly 2.2 million clones, more than 80% of them singletons. Sample: naive CD4+ T cells from PBMCs. Subset noted: CD45RA+ positively selected. The source is a man aged 18 to 29 in good health. Some clones in this sample may be carry-over from other donors' samples.

The chain is built from TRBV7-8 and TRBJ2-2; D is perhaps TRBD1 (5 bases). The CDR3 runs to 17 residues. The germline V gene encodes CDR1 SGHVS and CDR2 FQNEAQ. V was cut by 2 bases and J by 3 bases, with 16 bases left in between. The CDR3 loop is CASSLRVRTKDTGELFF. The CDR3 DNA follows: TGTGCCAGCAGCTTAAGAGTTAGGACAAAAGACACCGGGGAGCTGTTTTTT.

This rearrangement joins TRBV28 to TRBJ2-3, with TRBD2 matching 7 bases. The CDR3 extends over 15 amino acids. The V gene end was trimmed by 10 bases and the J gene end by 0 bases; junction bases not matched to a gene: 10. Per the germline V gene, CDR1 is MDHEN and CDR2 is SYDVKM. DNA for the CDR3: TGTGCCATACGAAGGGGAGGGCGGAGCACAGATACGCAGTATTTT. Translating it yields CAIRRGGRSTDTQYF.

The chain joins TRBV7-6 to TRBJ2-7, with TRBD1 identical over 7 bases. This CDR3 has 15 residues. The junction had 4 bases not matched to a gene; V was cut back by 1 base and J by 1 base. Germline assignment: CDR1 SGHVS and CDR2 FNYEAQ. The CDR3 sequence is CASSLGQGLSYEQYF. For the CDR3, the DNA is TGTGCCAGCAGCTTAGGACAGGGATTGTCCTACGAGCAGTACTTC.